This TCR beta chain came from a study of blood T cell repertoires in COVID-19. Trimming pared 5 bases from V and 3 bases from J, leaving 10 bases between. Germline V lookup: CDR1 ENHRY, CDR2 SYGVKD. This CDR3 comprises 14 residues. In the study's own analysis: Estimated nucleated cell counts came from reference gene primer amplification. Profiling relied on immunoSEQ multiplex PCR, and the TCRdb table lists in-frame clones only, not all of them. The V and J calls and clone size are taken from that table; D and trimming were inferred from the DNA. The table records about 290,000 clones, 80% to 90% of them present only once.

V is TRBV10-3 and J is TRBJ1-4, with D possibly TRBD1 on 6 matching bases. The receptor comes from a woman in her thirties with active or convalescent COVID-19. The sample consisted of peripheral blood. CDR3 residues: CAISPGQANEKLFF. The CDR3 DNA follows: TGTGCCATCAGTCCGGGACAAGCTAATGAAAAACTGTTTTTT.